The sequence of this T cell receptor beta chain was determined in a study of T cell repertoires in cytomegalovirus infection. Background on the study: From public TCR beta signatures came an indication of both CMV infection and matching HLA type.

TCRdb ran MiXCR on the reads and lists one entry per CDR3 protein. The repertoire consists of roughly 280,000 distinct CDR3 sequences, with roughly 10% occurring once and the leading ten covering more than 13%. Germline V gene data show CDR1 as SGHVS and CDR2 as FQNEAQ. The V segment lost 5 bases and the J segment 0 bases; nucleotides outside the gene matches: 18. This CDR3 comprises 20 residues. This clonotype was detected many times. Antigen: not known. The study's findings and limits: Dominating the ex vivo response were TCR beta clonotypes that were CMV-specific and HLA-C-restricted. There were carriers of CMV plus the relevant HLA, and cumulative public TCR beta family frequency identified them.

The sequence came from a human donor in good health (CMV status not recorded). Some clones in this sample may be carry-over from other donors' samples. The specimen sequenced was PBMCs. This chain joins TRBV7-8 and TRBJ2-4; 8 bases are a match to TRBD2. DNA for the CDR3: TGTGCCAGCAGCCTCAACCCTCGGACTAGCCCTTCTCTAGCCAAAAACATTCAGTACTTC. It yields the protein CASSLNPRTSPSLAKNIQYF.